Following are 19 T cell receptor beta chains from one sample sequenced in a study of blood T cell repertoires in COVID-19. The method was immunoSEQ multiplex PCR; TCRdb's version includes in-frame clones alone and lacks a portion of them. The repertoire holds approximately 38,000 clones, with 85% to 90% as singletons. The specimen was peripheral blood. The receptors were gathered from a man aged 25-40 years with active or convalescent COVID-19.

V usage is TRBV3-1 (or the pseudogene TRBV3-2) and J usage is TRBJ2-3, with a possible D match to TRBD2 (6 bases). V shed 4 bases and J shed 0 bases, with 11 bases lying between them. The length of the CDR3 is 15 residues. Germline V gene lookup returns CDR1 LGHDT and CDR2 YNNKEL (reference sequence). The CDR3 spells CASSPRGTSTDTQYF. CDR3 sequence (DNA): TGTGCCAGCAGCCCCCGGGGGACTAGCACAGATACGCAGTATTTT.

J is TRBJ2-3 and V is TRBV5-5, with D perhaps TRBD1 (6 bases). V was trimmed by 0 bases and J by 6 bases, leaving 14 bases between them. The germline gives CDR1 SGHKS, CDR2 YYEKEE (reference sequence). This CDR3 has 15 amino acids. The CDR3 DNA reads TGTGCCAGCAGCTTGGATCGAACAGGGTCGGATACGCAGTATTTT. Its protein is CASSLDRTGSDTQYF.

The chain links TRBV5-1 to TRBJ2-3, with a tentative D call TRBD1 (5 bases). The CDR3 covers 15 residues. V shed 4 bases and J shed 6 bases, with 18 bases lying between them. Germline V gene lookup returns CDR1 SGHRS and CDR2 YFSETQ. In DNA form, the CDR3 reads TGCGCCAGCAGCCCCGGACACCAAGTGGGGGATACGCAGTATTTT. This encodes CASSPGHQVGDTQYF.

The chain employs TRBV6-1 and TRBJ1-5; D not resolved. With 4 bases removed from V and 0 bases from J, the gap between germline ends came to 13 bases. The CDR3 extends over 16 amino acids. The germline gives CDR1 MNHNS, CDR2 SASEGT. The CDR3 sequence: CASSVVRDFSNQPQHF. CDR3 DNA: TGTGCCAGCAGTGTGGTGAGGGATTTTAGCAATCAGCCCCAGCATTTT.

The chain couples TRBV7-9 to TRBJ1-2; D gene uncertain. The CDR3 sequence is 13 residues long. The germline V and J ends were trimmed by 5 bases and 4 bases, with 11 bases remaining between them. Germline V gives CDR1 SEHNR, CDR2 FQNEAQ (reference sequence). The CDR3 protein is CASSGGIGYGYTF. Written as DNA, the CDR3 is TGTGCCAGCAGCGGCGGAATAGGCTATGGCTACACCTTC.

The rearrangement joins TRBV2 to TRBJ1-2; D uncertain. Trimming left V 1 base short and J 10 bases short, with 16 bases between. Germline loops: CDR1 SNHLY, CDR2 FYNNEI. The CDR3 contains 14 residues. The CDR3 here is CASSEVFNSIDYTF. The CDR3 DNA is TGTGCCAGCAGTGAAGTTTTTAACAGTATTGACTACACCTTC.

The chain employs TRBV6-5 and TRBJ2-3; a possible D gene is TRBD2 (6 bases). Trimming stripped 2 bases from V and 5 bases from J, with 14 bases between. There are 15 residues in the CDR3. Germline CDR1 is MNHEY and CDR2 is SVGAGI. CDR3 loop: CASSYTGAGGDTQYF. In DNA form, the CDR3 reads TGTGCCAGCAGTTACACGGGAGCAGGTGGAGATACGCAGTATTTT.

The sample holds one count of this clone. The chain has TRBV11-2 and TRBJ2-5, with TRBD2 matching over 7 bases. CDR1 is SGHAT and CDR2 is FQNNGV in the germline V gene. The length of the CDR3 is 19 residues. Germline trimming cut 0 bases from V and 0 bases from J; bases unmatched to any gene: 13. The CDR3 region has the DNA TGTGCCAGCAGCTTAGATTTCGGCCTGAGCGGGGTGTACCAAGAGACCCAGTACTTC. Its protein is CASSLDFGLSGVYQETQYF.

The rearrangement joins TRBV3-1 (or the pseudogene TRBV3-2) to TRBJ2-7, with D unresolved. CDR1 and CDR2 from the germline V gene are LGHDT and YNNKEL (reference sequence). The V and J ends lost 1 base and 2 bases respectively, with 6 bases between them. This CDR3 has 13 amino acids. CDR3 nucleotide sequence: TGTGCCAGCAGCCAAGGGCAGACCTACGAGCAGTACGTC. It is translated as CASSQGQTYEQYV.

CDR3 sequence (DNA): TGTGCCAGCAGTGGTACAGCTAACTATGGCTACACCTTC. Its protein product is CASSGTANYGYTF. This chain links TRBV2 with TRBJ1-2, with D unclear. The CDR3 covers 13 residues. Between the trimmed V and J ends, which lost 4 bases and 0 bases, there was a span of 6 bases. From germline, CDR1 is SNHLY and CDR2 FYNNEI.

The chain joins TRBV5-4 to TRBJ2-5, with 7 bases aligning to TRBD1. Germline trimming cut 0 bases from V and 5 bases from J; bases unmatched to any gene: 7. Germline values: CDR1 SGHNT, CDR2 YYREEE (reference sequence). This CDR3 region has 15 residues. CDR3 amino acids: CASSLERQGPETQYF. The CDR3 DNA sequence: TGTGCCAGCAGCTTGGAAAGACAGGGCCCCGAGACCCAGTACTTC.

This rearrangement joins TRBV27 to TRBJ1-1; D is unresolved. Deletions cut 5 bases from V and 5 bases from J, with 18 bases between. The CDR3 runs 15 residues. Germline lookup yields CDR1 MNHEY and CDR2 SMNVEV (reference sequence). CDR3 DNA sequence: TGTGCCAGCAGTCCGTTCGAGGGAATAGGGACTGAAGCTTTCTTT. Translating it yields CASSPFEGIGTEAFF.

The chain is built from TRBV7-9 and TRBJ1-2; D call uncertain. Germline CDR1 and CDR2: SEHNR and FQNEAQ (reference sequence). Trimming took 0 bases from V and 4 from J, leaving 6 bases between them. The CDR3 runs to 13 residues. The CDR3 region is CASSLARSYGYTF. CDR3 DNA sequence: TGTGCCAGCAGCTTAGCGCGGAGCTATGGCTACACCTTC.

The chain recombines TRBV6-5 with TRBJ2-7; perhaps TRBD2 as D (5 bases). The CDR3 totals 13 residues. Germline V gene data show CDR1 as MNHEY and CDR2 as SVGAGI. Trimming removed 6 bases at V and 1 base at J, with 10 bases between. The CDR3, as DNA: TGTGCCAGCAGAAGCCCGGGGTCCTACGAGCAGTACTTC. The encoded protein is CASRSPGSYEQYF.

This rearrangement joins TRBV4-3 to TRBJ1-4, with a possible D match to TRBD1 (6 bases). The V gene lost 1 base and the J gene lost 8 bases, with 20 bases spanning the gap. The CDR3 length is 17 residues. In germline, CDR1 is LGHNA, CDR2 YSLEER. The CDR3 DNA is TGCGCCAGCAGCCAAGCCTACAGGTCGCGGGGGCAAGAAAAACTGTTTTTT. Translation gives CASSQAYRSRGQEKLFF.

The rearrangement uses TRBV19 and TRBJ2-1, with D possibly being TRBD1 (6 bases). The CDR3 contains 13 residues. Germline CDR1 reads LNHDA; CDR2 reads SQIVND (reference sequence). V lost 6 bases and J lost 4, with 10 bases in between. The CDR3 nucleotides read TGTGCCAGTAGGGGGGCTTTTTACAATGAGCAGTTCTTC. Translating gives CASRGAFYNEQFF.

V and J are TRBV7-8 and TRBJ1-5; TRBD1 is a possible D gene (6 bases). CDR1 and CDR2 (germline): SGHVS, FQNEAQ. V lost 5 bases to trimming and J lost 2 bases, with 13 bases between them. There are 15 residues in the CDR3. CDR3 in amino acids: CASSPGHPGNQPQHF. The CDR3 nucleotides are TGTGCCAGCAGCCCGGGACACCCAGGCAATCAGCCCCAGCATTTT.

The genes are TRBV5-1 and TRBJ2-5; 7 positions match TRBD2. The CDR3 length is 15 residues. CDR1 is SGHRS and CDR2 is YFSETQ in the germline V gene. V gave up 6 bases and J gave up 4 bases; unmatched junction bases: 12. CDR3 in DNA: TGCGCCAGCACCCCCGGGCTCAGGGAGGGAGAGACCCAGTACTTC. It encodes CASTPGLREGETQYF.

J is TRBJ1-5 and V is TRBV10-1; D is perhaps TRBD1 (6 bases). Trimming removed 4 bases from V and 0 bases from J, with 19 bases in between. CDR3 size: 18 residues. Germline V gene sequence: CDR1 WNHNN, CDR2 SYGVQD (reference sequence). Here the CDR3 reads CASSGRLDGQYSNQPQHF. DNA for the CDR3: TGCGCCAGCAGTGGGCGCCTCGACGGACAGTATAGCAATCAGCCCCAGCATTTT.